This TCR beta chain was retrieved from a study of T cells after yellow fever vaccination. TCRdb analysed the 5' RACE reads with MiXCR anew, one entry per CDR3 protein. The data show roughly 350,000 distinct CDR3 sequences, with 4.1% seen just once and 20% to 25% held by the top ten. The CDR3 runs to 16 residues. V was pared by 2 bases and J by 0 bases, with 8 bases between. The germline CDR1 and CDR2 sequences are SGHTA and FQGNSA. The rearrangement uses TRBV7-2 and TRBJ2-6, with D unresolved. The starting material was PBMCs, obtained 5 days after the yellow fever booster vaccination. This sequence was found in a man aged 18 to 35 who received the YFV17D yellow fever vaccine. The CDR3 region is CASSLTHGSGANVLTF. CDR3 sequence (DNA): TGTGCCAGCAGCTTAACGCACGGCTCTGGGGCCAACGTCCTGACTTTC.